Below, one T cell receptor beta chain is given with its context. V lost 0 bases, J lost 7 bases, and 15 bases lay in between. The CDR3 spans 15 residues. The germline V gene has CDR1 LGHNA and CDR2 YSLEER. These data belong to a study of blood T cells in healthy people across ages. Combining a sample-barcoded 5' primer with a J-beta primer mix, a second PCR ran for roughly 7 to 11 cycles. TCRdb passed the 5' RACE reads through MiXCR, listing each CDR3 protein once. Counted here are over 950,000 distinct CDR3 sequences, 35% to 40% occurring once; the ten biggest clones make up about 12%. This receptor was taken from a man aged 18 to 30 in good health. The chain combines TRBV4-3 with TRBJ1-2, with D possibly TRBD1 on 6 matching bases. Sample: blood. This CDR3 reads CASSQDPTGRVGYTF. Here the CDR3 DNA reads TGCGCCAGCAGCCAAGATCCCACAGGGAGAGTTGGCTACACCTTC.